This T cell receptor beta chain was identified during a study of cytomegalovirus exposure and HLA in healthy donors. Use of 60 Vbeta and 13 Jbeta primers characterized the PCR. Only in-frame clones appear in the TCRdb table, and some are missing; sequencing was by immunoSEQ multiplex PCR. The data show 85,000 to 100,000 clones, almost 85% seen once. CDR3 length equals 14 residues. Losses at the gene ends were 6 bases for V and 8 bases for J; bases not matched to a gene: 9. Germline V gene lookup returns CDR1 LNHDA and CDR2 SQIVND (reference sequence). Sequencing was carried out using PBMCs. The receptor comes from a young woman in good health and CMV-seropositive. The chain carries TRBV19 and TRBJ1-2, with 10 nucleotides matching TRBD1. The CDR3 here is CASRVYGTGEGYTF. The DNA for the CDR3 is TGTGCCAGTAGAGTCTATGGGACAGGGGAGGGCTACACCTTC.